The rows below give T cell receptor beta chains drawn from one sample of a study of OX40 agonist ivuxolimab in advanced cancers. Assay: immunoSEQ multiplex PCR; the TCRdb copy retains only in-frame clones and omits some. The data show 79,000 or so clones, about 90% seen once. The source was CD4+ or CD8+ T cells sorted from blood, collected in a trial of the OX40 agonist ivuxolimab. The receptors derive from an adult with an advanced solid tumor such as melanoma, head and neck, liver or kidney cancer. Each CDR3 is given with its conserved first and last residue. D genes are given only for firm matches. The listing skips clone size in some rows; elsewhere it reads once, few, many or a size class.

-,TRBJ2-3,TRBV10-2,-,CASSESMGEWADTQYF,TGCGCCAGCAGTGAGTCGATGGGGGAGTGGGCAGATACGCAGTATTTT
TRBD1,TRBJ1-3,TRBV9,-,CASSAEGQSLDTIYF,TGTGCCAGCAGCGCCGAGGGACAGTCCCTAGACACCATATATTTT
-,TRBJ2-5,TRBV28,-,CASSQRRETQYF,TGTGCCAGCAGCCAGAGAAGAGAGACCCAGTACTTC
-,TRBJ2-1,TRBV10-3,-,CAISESGERQGRNEQFF,TGTGCCATCAGTGAGTCAGGGGAAAGGCAGGGACGCAATGAGCAGTTCTTC
-,TRBJ2-5,TRBV19,-,CASSIGGGGNQETQYF,TGTGCCAGTAGTATAGGGGGCGGGGGCAACCAAGAGACCCAGTACTTC
-,TRBJ2-1,TRBV5-1,once,CASRLIFGSSYNEQFF,TGCGCCAGCAGACTAATTTTTGGGAGTTCCTACAATGAGCAGTTCTTC
TRBD1,TRBJ2-7,TRBV5-3,-,CARSLGFLGQGAYEQYF,TGTGCCAGAAGCCTCGGGTTCCTAGGACAGGGGGCCTACGAGCAGTACTTC
TRBD1,TRBJ1-1,TRBV13,-,CASSIGQGNTEAFF,TGTGCCAGCAGCATAGGACAGGGGAACACTGAAGCTTTCTTT
-,TRBJ2-7,TRBV7-8,-,CASSFVVSYEQYF,TGTGCCAGCAGCTTTGTCGTCTCCTACGAGCAGTACTTC
-,TRBJ1-2,TRBV6-5,-,CASSRRGSYGYTF,TGTGCCAGCAGCCGCAGGGGAAGCTATGGCTACACCTTC
-,TRBJ2-7,TRBV2,-,CASSPRRNTDEQYF,TGTGCCAGCAGCCCCAGGAGAAACACCGACGAGCAGTACTTC
-,TRBJ2-7,TRBV14,-,CASSQDLGGAYEQYF,TGTGCCAGCAGCCAAGATTTAGGGGGAGCCTACGAGCAGTACTTC
-,TRBJ2-1,TRBV6-6,-,CASSSSDSEQFF,TGTGCCAGCAGTTCCTCCGACAGCGAGCAGTTCTTC
-,TRBJ2-1,TRBV10-3,-,CAISESSGTAYNEQFF,TGTGCCATCAGTGAGTCGAGTGGGACTGCCTACAATGAGCAGTTCTTC
-,TRBJ1-1,TRBV5-6,-,CASSLDRANTEAFF,TGTGCCAGCAGCTTGGACAGGGCGAACACTGAAGCTTTCTTT
-,TRBJ2-1,TRBV4-1,-,CASSQTLVDEQFF,TGCGCCAGCAGCCAGACCCTGGTGGACGAGCAGTTCTTC
-,TRBJ1-4,TRBV10-2,-,CASKDSGGANEKLFF,TGCGCCAGCAAAGACAGCGGAGGTGCTAATGAAAAACTGTTTTTT
-,TRBJ2-7,TRBV18,-,CASSPPAPSYEQYF,TGTGCCAGCTCACCCCCGGCGCCAAGCTACGAGCAGTACTTC
-,TRBJ2-2,TRBV6-5,-,CASSSFGRRAGELFF,TGTGCCAGCAGTTCCTTCGGCAGGCGGGCCGGGGAGCTGTTTTTT
TRBD1,TRBJ1-4,TRBV19,-,CASSKGQGSEKLFF,TGTGCCAGTAGCAAGGGACAGGGGAGTGAAAAACTGTTTTTT
-,TRBJ1-1,TRBV7-2,-,CASSLQETNTEAFF,TGTGCCAGCAGCTTACAGGAGACGAACACTGAAGCTTTCTTT
-,TRBJ2-2,TRBV2,-,CASSRDVLSMNTGELFF,TGTGCCAGCAGTCGAGATGTGCTTAGTATGAACACCGGGGAGCTGTTTTTT
-,TRBJ1-1,TRBV29-1,-,CSVEDSTGTEAFF,TGCAGCGTTGAAGATTCGACTGGGACTGAAGCTTTCTTT
TRBD2,TRBJ2-1,TRBV28,-,CASSPTSGSLNEQFF,TGTGCCAGCAGTCCCACTAGCGGGAGTTTGAATGAGCAGTTCTTC
TRBD2,TRBJ2-7,TRBV28,once,CASSLWGGRDPEQYF,TGTGCCAGCAGTTTATGGGGCGGGAGGGACCCCGAGCAGTACTTC
TRBD2,TRBJ2-1,TRBV9,once,CASSVRLASDNEQFF,TGTGCCAGCAGCGTCAGACTAGCTAGCGACAATGAGCAGTTCTTC
-,TRBJ2-7,TRBV6-5,-,CASSLRRSSYEQYF,TGTGCCAGCAGTTTGCGACGGTCATCCTACGAGCAGTACTTC
-,TRBJ2-3,TRBV29-1,-,CSVGGADTQYF,TGCAGCGTTGGAGGGGCAGATACGCAGTATTTT
-,TRBJ1-1,TRBV29-1,once,CSVVGGMNTEAFF,TGCAGCGTTGTAGGTGGTATGAACACTGAAGCTTTCTTT
TRBD1,TRBJ1-1,TRBV11-3,-,CASSLGGLNTEAFF,TGTGCCAGCAGCCTAGGGGGCTTGAACACTGAAGCTTTCTTT
TRBD1,TRBJ2-7,TRBV18,-,CASSPQGQGTYEQYF,TGTGCCAGCTCACCGCAGGGACAGGGGACCTACGAGCAGTACTTC
-,TRBJ1-5,TRBV10-1,-,CASSSPPGGNQPQHF,TGCGCCAGCAGCTCACCCCCGGGGGGCAATCAGCCCCAGCATTTT
-,TRBJ2-7,TRBV10-3,-,CAISEEGGISEQYF,TGTGCCATCAGTGAGGAGGGGGGTATTTCCGAGCAGTACTTC
-,TRBJ1-1,TRBV29-1,-,CSVHQGRGGEAFF,TGCAGCGTCCACCAGGGGAGGGGAGGGGAAGCTTTCTTT
-,TRBJ2-3,TRBV2,few,CASSEQGYSTDTQYF,TGTGCCAGCAGTGAACAAGGGTATAGCACAGATACGCAGTATTTT
-,TRBJ1-2,TRBV6-1,-,CASSGVSGYRGYTF,TGTGCCAGCAGTGGGGTTTCGGGGTATCGGGGCTACACCTTC
TRBD2,TRBJ2-5,TRBV7-7,-,CASSLEGGLAETQYF,TGTGCTAGCAGCTTAGAGGGGGGACTAGCGGAGACCCAGTACTTC
-,TRBJ2-3,TRBV7-2,-,CASSNGRDTQYF,TGTGCCAGCAGCAACGGGCGGGATACGCAGTATTTT
TRBD1,TRBJ2-7,TRBV6-5,-,CASRGRGQGAYEQYF,TGTGCCAGCAGGGGGCGAGGACAGGGGGCCTACGAGCAGTACTTC
-,TRBJ1-2,TRBV4-2,few,CASSQGTIYGYTF,TGTGCCAGCAGCCAAGGGACTATCTATGGCTACACCTTC
-,TRBJ2-1,TRBV21-1,-,CASSKVLAGFDNEQFF,TGTGCCAGCAGCAAAGTCCTAGCGGGATTCGACAATGAGCAGTTCTTC